This T cell receptor beta chain comes out of a study of cytomegalovirus exposure and HLA in healthy donors. Study in general: Within an early data release were about 80 million unique TCRs drawn from HLA-typed donors. Study-level points and caveats: A missense DCLRE1C variant was associated with V- and J-gene trimming of TCR beta chains in a later analysis, and an independent cohort replicated the association. Among the CMV-associated chains, a few were confirmed in vitro as specific for CMV antigens.

The PCR employed 60 Vbeta primers together with 13 Jbeta primers. The method was immunoSEQ multiplex PCR; TCRdb's version includes in-frame clones alone and lacks a portion of them. The data hold roughly 220,000 clones, with more than 65% observed a single time. In the case of this clone: Its antigen remains unidentified.

The V gene end was trimmed by 2 bases and the J gene end by 1 base; junction bases not matched to a gene: 9. CDR1 and CDR2 from the germline V gene are MNHEY and SMNVEV (reference sequence). The CDR3 has 17 amino acids. Sample: PBMCs. The chain employs TRBV27 and TRBJ1-2; 8 nucleotides agree with TRBD1. The clonotype originates from a woman aged 30 to 39 in good health and CMV-seronegative. The CDR3 region has the DNA TGTGCCAGCAGTTTAAGGGGGGACAGGCAAGTTAACTATGGCTACACCTTC. It codes for CASSLRGDRQVNYGYTF.